This entry features one TCR beta chain sequence. What it binds is not known. The data belong to a study of shared clonotypes between healthy human individuals. Regarding the study as a whole: What rarefaction showed was incomplete sorted-subset sequencing despite large depth.

Sequenced by immunoSEQ multiplex PCR; TCRdb stores in-frame clones only, minus some. This table holds approximately 1.5 million clones, approximately 98% found once. V lost 9 bases, J lost 0 bases, and 18 bases lay in between. Germline loops: CDR1 WSHSY, CDR2 SAAADI. The CDR3 totals 16 residues. The sequencing sample was made of naive CD4+ T cells sorted from blood. Indicated subset: CD45RA+ positively selected. The V gene is TRBV10-2, the J gene TRBJ2-1; possible D gene TRBD2, 7 bases. The receptor comes from a young man in good health. The CDR3 spells CASRSGGSHSYNEQFF. The CDR3 nucleotides read TGCGCCAGTCGTTCGGGGGGCTCACACTCCTACAATGAGCAGTTCTTC.